This TCR beta chain stems from a study of cytomegalovirus exposure and HLA in healthy donors. CDR3 size: 17 residues. Germline V gene sequence: CDR1 GTSNPN, CDR2 SVGIG (reference sequence). The V end was cut by 0 bases, the J end by 2 bases, with 19 bases between. The PCR had 60 Vbeta and 13 Jbeta primers. This table comes from immunoSEQ multiplex PCR, and its TCRdb copy is limited to in-frame clones, with some not included. In the table there are hundreds of thousands of clones, roughly 85% of which are singletons. This TCR was sampled from a male donor in good health and CMV-seronegative. Sequencing was performed on PBMCs. This rearrangement joins TRBV30 to TRBJ2-5; the D is unclear. The CDR3 DNA is TGTGCCTGGAGTGTTAGGCTTTCGCCCCACAGTCAAGAGACCCAGTACTTC. This gives the protein CAWSVRLSPHSQETQYF.